Below, 9 T cell receptor beta chains from the same sample are listed, as sequenced in a study of CD8+ T cells in alopecia areata. Sequencing used cDNA as its template, made by extracting RNA and reverse transcribing it. Repertoires were generated with immunoSEQ multiplex PCR, while TCRdb's copy carries only in-frame clones and drops some. The repertoire consists of tens of thousands of clones, with roughly 60% occurring once and the leading ten covering approximately 19%. The source was CD8+ T cells sorted from blood, collected at week 0. All receptors come from a human donor with alopecia areata.

The V call is TRBV13, the J call TRBJ1-2; weak D call: TRBD1 (5 bases). From germline, CDR1 is PRHDT and CDR2 FYEKMQ (reference sequence). This CDR3 has 12 amino acids. With 4 bases removed from V and 6 bases from J, the gap between germline ends came to 9 bases. The CDR3 DNA is TGTGCCAGCAGCTGGGGGACGGATGGCTACACCTTC. Translated: CASSWGTDGYTF.

The chain has TRBV2 and TRBJ1-4, with TRBD1 matching 8 bases. The germline gives CDR1 SNHLY, CDR2 FYNNEI. This CDR3 is 15 amino acids long. With 5 bases clipped from V and 5 bases from J, the junction kept 7 bases outside the gene matches. Here the CDR3 DNA reads TGTGCCAGCAGTACCCGACAGGGGAAGAATGAAAAACTGTTTTTT. It encodes CASSTRQGKNEKLFF.

The CDR3 sequence is CASSHGGTEAFF. DNA for the CDR3: TGCGCCAGCAGCCACGGGGGCACTGAAGCTTTCTTT. The chain carries TRBV4-1 and TRBJ1-1, with D maybe TRBD1 (5 bases). Trimming shortened V by 3 bases and J by 4 bases, and 6 bases separated the two germline ends. The CDR3 runs 12 residues. Per germline, CDR1 MGHRA and CDR2 YSYEKL.

The chain is built from TRBV27 and TRBJ2-4, with a tentative D call TRBD2 (5 bases). The CDR3 covers 16 residues. CDR1 and CDR2 (germline): MNHEY, SMNVEV (reference sequence). V was trimmed by 5 bases and J by 0 bases, leaving 14 bases between them. The CDR3 here is CASSPILVLAKNIQYF. The CDR3 DNA follows: TGTGCCAGCAGTCCGATACTAGTTTTAGCCAAAAACATTCAGTACTTC.

The V and J genes are TRBV9 and TRBJ2-5, with 7 nucleotides matching TRBD2. J was trimmed by 5 bases and V by 0 bases; bases with no gene match: 7. The CDR3 covers 15 residues. Germline assignment: CDR1 SGDLS and CDR2 YYNGEE. As DNA, the CDR3 is TGTGCCAGCAGCGTAGCCTGGGGAGGGGCTGAGACCCAGTACTTC. This gives the protein CASSVAWGGAETQYF.

The chain joins TRBV12-5 to TRBJ1-1; D remains unclear. V lost 4 bases to trimming and J lost 2 bases, with 5 bases between them. The V gene's germline CDR1 is LGHNT and CDR2 FRNRAP. The CDR3 consists of 12 residues. The CDR3 region is CASGWGNTEAFF. Here the CDR3 DNA reads TGTGCTAGTGGTTGGGGAAACACTGAAGCTTTCTTT.

The V gene is TRBV30, the J gene TRBJ2-7, with 9 bases aligning to TRBD2. The junction had 4 bases not matched to a gene; V was cut back by 3 bases and J by 4 bases. The CDR3 extends over 13 amino acids. Per the germline V gene, CDR1 is GTSNPN and CDR2 is SVGIG (reference sequence). In DNA form, the CDR3 reads TGTGCCTGGAGAACTAGCGGGTTATACGAGCAGTACTTC. This gives the protein CAWRTSGLYEQYF.

This clone occurred many times. The same CDR3 is also encoded by other DNA sequences in this sample. The chain uses TRBV5-1 and TRBJ2-7; D unclear. Per the germline V gene, CDR1 is SGHRS and CDR2 is YFSETQ. There are 13 residues in the CDR3. V dropped 0 bases and J dropped 4 bases, with 8 bases sitting between them. The CDR3 DNA reads TGCGCCAGCAGCTTGGGCTCTCCTTACGAGCAGTACTTC. This gives the protein CASSLGSPYEQYF.

The sample holds many counts of this clone. The chain employs TRBV7-3 and TRBJ1-2; D not certain. The CDR3 totals 18 residues. Trimming shortened V by 4 bases and J by 3 bases, and 24 bases separated the two germline ends. In germline, CDR1 is SGHTA, CDR2 FQGTGA. CDR3 coding DNA: TGTGCCAGCAGCTCCCCCGAGGAAGGTTATGCGACTGACTATGGCTACACCTTC. Translated: CASSSPEEGYATDYGYTF.